This T cell receptor (beta chain) was identified in a study of tumor-infiltrating lymphocytes in primary liver carcinoma. Study overall: There were roughly 3.5 to 8 million productive TCRbeta reads per sample, a yield similar across tissue types. Study-wide results and caveats: It was in tumors, not blood, that the top-250-clone fraction was significantly higher (p = 0.039).

The CDR3 runs 15 residues. CDR1 is DFQATT and CDR2 is SNEGSKA in the germline V gene (reference sequence). Researchers generated TCR beta cDNA from roughly 500 ng of total RNA, relying on a constant-region primer. What produced the TCR beta libraries was three nested multiplex PCR rounds using slightly modified ARM-PCR. It was with TRBV1-TRBV30 forward primers and a C-beta reverse primer that the first two PCR rounds were run, at roughly 9 cycles each. TCRdb used MiXCR to reprocess the multiplex PCR reads, holding one entry per CDR3 protein. This sample has roughly 200,000 distinct CDR3 sequences, with about 82% found just once. With respect to this clonotype: The antigen is unknown. Mismatch with germline at one junction end may stem from a read error.

Between 20 and 30 mg of unsorted bulk tissue served as the source from which RNA and DNA were co-extracted. Surgical resection treated primary liver carcinoma in the patients. The origin of this receptor is a man aged 35 to 55 with primary liver carcinoma and hepatitis B virus infection. The rearrangement uses TRBV20-1 and TRBJ2-7; 7 nucleotides line up with TRBD2. Sequenced sample: tumor tissue from primary liver carcinoma. As DNA, the CDR3 is TGCGGTGCCCCCTCTGGTGGGAGGGCGGCCTACGAGCAGTACTTC. Its protein is CGAPSGGRAAYEQYF.